This T cell receptor beta chain was sequenced in a study of blood T cell repertoires in COVID-19. Clones were read by immunoSEQ multiplex PCR, and TCRdb kept only the in-frame ones, dropping some. This table holds 100,000 or so clones, less than 90% found once. The CDR3 consists of 16 residues. Germline loops: CDR1 KGHSH, CDR2 LQKENI. Between the trimmed V and J ends, which lost 2 bases and 0 bases, there was a span of 13 bases. The clonotype originates from a man aged 25 to 40 in a cohort sampled during active COVID-19. Input material: peripheral blood. This chain joins TRBV18 and TRBJ1-2; D is uncertain. The CDR3 DNA is TGTGCCAGCTCACCAATGGGCGGGGAAGCTAACTATGGCTACACCTTC. Translation: CASSPMGGEANYGYTF. The variable domain in full, completed from reference TRBV18 and TRBJ1-2, reads NAGVMQNPRHLVRRRGQEARLRCSPMKGHSHVYWYRQLPEEGLKFMVYLQKENIIDESGMPKERFSAEFPKEGPSILRIQQVVRGDSAAYFCASSPMGGEANYGYTFGSGTRLTVV.